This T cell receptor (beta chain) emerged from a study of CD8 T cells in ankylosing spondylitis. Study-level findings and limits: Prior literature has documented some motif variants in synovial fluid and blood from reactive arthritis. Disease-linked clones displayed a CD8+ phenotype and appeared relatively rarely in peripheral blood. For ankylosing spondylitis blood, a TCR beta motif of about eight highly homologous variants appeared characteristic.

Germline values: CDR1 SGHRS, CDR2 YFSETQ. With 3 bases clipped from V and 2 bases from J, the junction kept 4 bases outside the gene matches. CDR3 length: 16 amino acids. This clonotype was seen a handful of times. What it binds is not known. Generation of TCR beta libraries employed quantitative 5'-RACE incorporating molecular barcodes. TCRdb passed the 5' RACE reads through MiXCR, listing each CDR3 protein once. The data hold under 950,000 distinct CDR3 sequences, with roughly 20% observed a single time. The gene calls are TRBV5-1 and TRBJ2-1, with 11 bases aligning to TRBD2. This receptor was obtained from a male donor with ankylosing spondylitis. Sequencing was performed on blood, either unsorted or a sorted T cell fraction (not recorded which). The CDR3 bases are TGCGCCAGCAGCTCCATAGCGGGAGGGACCTACAATGAGCAGTTCTTC. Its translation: CASSSIAGGTYNEQFF.